The entry that follows covers one T cell receptor beta chain sequence. The sample comes from a study of CD8+ T cells in alopecia areata. V lost 0 bases and J lost 4, with 10 bases in between. CDR3 length equals 14 residues. The germline V gene encodes CDR1 GTSNPN and CDR2 SVGIG (reference sequence). Once RNA had been extracted, it was reverse transcribed into cDNA to act as the sequencing template. Repertoires were generated with immunoSEQ multiplex PCR, while TCRdb's copy carries only in-frame clones and drops some. Seen here are about 99,000 clones, less than 70% observed once, and the top ten hold roughly 8.8%.

This sequence originates from a human donor in good health. V gene TRBV30 combines with J gene TRBJ1-5, with no clear D. The source material was CD4+ T cells sorted from blood. CDR3 DNA: TGTGCCTGGAGTGTTTTCTTCGCTAATCAGCCCCAGCATTTT. As protein: CAWSVFFANQPQHF.